Presented here are 18 T cell receptor beta chains from one specimen sequenced in a study of cytomegalovirus exposure and HLA in healthy donors. In the PCR, 60 Vbeta and 13 Jbeta primers were used. This table comes from immunoSEQ multiplex PCR, and its TCRdb copy is limited to in-frame clones, with some not included. The sample records 150,000 to 200,000 clones, about 80% being singletons. The sequencing input was PBMCs. These receptors were obtained from a woman in her forties or fifties in good health and CMV-seronegative.

CDR3 nucleotides: TGTGCCAGCAGTGAGGGGGCTGAGAATGAGCAGTTCTTC. Protein sequence: CASSEGAENEQFF. The chain employs TRBV6-4 and TRBJ2-1; D may be TRBD1 (6 bases). V was trimmed by 3 bases and J by 7 bases, leaving 10 bases between them. The length of the CDR3 is 13 residues. CDR1 is MRHNA and CDR2 is SNTAGT in the germline V gene.

A few counts support this clone. The chain joins TRBV6-1 to TRBJ1-6, with 7 bases lining up with TRBD1. CDR3 size: 14 residues. CDR1 is MNHNS and CDR2 is SASEGT in the germline V gene. V lost 10 bases to trimming and J lost 7 bases; unmatched junction nucleotides: 10. CDR3 protein: CANHAGTENSPLHF. As DNA, the CDR3 is TGTGCCAATCACGCCGGGACAGAGAATTCACCCCTCCACTTT.

This clone was picked up one time. The CDR3 sequence: CAWDRTAGTEAFF. As DNA, the CDR3 is TGTGCCTGGGACCGTACGGCGGGCACTGAAGCTTTCTTT. The chain has TRBV30 and TRBJ1-1, with D unclear. Germline lookup yields CDR1 GTSNPN and CDR2 SVGIG (reference sequence). Trimming removed 5 bases at V and 4 bases at J, with 14 bases between. The CDR3 extends over 13 amino acids.

The chain carries TRBV4-3 and TRBJ2-6; 7 nucleotides match TRBD1. The CDR3 spans 21 residues. V dropped 1 base and J dropped 1; count of bases not matched to a gene: 16. Germline V gives CDR1 LGHNA, CDR2 YSLEER. CDR3 coding DNA: TGCGCCAGCAGCCAAGCTCGGCAGGTCCGCTTACAGGGGTCTGGGGCCAACGTCCTGACTTTC. It translates to CASSQARQVRLQGSGANVLTF.

The chain recombines TRBV18 with TRBJ1-1, with D possibly TRBD1 on 6 matching bases. The CDR3 has 15 amino acids. Trimming pared 4 bases from V and 5 bases from J, leaving 17 bases between. The germline gives CDR1 KGHSH, CDR2 LQKENI. In nucleotides, the CDR3 is TGTGCCAGCTCACAGCTGGACAGCGGTTGGACTGAAGCTTTCTTT. Its protein is CASSQLDSGWTEAFF.

The V call is TRBV9, the J call TRBJ1-3, with D possibly TRBD1 on 6 matching bases. Per germline, CDR1 SGDLS and CDR2 YYNGEE. This CDR3 region has 17 residues. Trimming pared 0 bases from V and 0 bases from J, leaving 13 bases between. This CDR3 is CASSVVPGGRSGNTIYF. In DNA form, the CDR3 reads TGTGCCAGCAGCGTAGTTCCCGGGGGGCGCTCTGGAAACACCATATATTTT.

The gene calls are TRBV11-3 and TRBJ2-5; D might be TRBD1 (5 bases). V was shortened by 4 bases and J by 1 base, with 13 bases between the two germline ends. The CDR3 loop spans 15 amino acids. Germline CDR1 reads SGHNT; CDR2 reads YENEEA. Written as DNA, the CDR3 is TGTGCCAGCAGCTCTTCGACAGAGCCCCAAGAGACCCAGTACTTC. It encodes CASSSSTEPQETQYF.

The chain has TRBV7-2 and TRBJ2-3, with 9 bases fitting TRBD1. The CDR3 is 15 residues long. V lost 5 bases, J lost 3 bases, and 6 bases stayed unmatched. CDR1 is SGHTA, CDR2 FQGNSA, per germline. The chain's CDR3 is CASSLRQGGTDTQYF. Written as DNA, the CDR3 is TGTGCCAGCAGCCTAAGACAGGGGGGGACAGATACGCAGTATTTT.

J is TRBJ1-3 and V is TRBV4-2, with 7 bases lining up with TRBD1. V gave up 1 base and J gave up 1 base; unmatched junction bases: 1. CDR3 length: 15 amino acids. Germline V gene lookup returns CDR1 LGHNA and CDR2 YNFKEQ. Written as DNA, the CDR3 is TGTGCCAGCAGCCAAGGGGACAGATCTGGAAACACCATATATTTT. Its translation: CASSQGDRSGNTIYF.

The chain has TRBV5-1 and TRBJ2-7; 8 bases map to TRBD1. Unmatched junction bases numbered 3, after V lost 4 bases and J lost 3 bases. The germline CDR1 and CDR2 sequences are SGHRS and YFSETQ. The CDR3 covers 13 residues. In DNA form, the CDR3 reads TGCGCCAGCAGCCCCACAGGGGGCTACGAGCAGTACTTC. This gives the protein CASSPTGGYEQYF.

This clone turned up a few times. The gene calls are TRBV18 and TRBJ1-2; D is perhaps TRBD1 (6 bases). This CDR3 region has 15 residues. CDR1 KGHSH and CDR2 LQKENI come from the germline V gene. The V end lost 3 bases, the J end lost 6 bases, and 17 bases lay between the germline ends. Here the CDR3 reads CASSPVNQGKNGYTF. CDR3 coding DNA: TGTGCCAGCTCACCGGTCAACCAGGGGAAGAATGGCTACACCTTC.

The chain joins TRBV19 to TRBJ2-3, with D perhaps TRBD2 (6 bases). This CDR3 region has 13 residues. Germline CDR1 is LNHDA and CDR2 is SQIVND (reference sequence). V lost 7 bases and J lost 4, with 12 bases in between. In DNA form, the CDR3 reads TGTGCCAGTAATTACCGGGAGTCAGATACGCAGTATTTT. Its protein product is CASNYRESDTQYF.

The chain couples TRBV7-2 to TRBJ2-3, with TRBD2 identical over 12 bases. CDR3 size: 16 residues. CDR1 and CDR2 (germline): SGHTA, FQGNSA. Trimming at V came to 4 bases and at J to 5 bases, leaving 7 bases not matched to a gene. The DNA for the CDR3 is TGTGCCAGCAGCTCTCTAGCGGGGGGGCAGGGAGATACGCAGTATTTT. Protein: CASSSLAGGQGDTQYF. The whole variable domain, filled in from reference TRBV7-2 and TRBJ2-3, reads GAGVSQSPSNKVTEKGKDVELRCDPISGHTALYWYRQSLGQGLEFLIYFQGNSAPDKSGLPSDRFSAERTGGSVSTLTIQRTQQEDSAVYLCASSSLAGGQGDTQYFGPGTRLTVL.

V and J are TRBV6-5 and TRBJ2-2, with 8 nucleotides matching TRBD2. Trimming at V came to 8 bases and at J to 7 bases, leaving 6 bases not matched to a gene. The germline V gene encodes CDR1 MNHEY and CDR2 SVGAGI. The CDR3 covers 13 residues. The DNA for the CDR3 is TGTGCCAGCCGCGGGAGGAGTATCGGGGAGCTGTTTTTT. Its translation: CASRGRSIGELFF.

In this sample, this clone turned up a few times. The chain employs TRBV5-6 and TRBJ1-1; D unresolved. Germline loops: CDR1 SGHDT, CDR2 YYEEEE. The CDR3 extends over 15 amino acids. Trimming shortened V by 0 bases and J by 8 bases, and 17 bases separated the two germline ends. The chain's CDR3 is CASSLAATLGEEAFF. For the CDR3, the DNA is TGTGCCAGCAGCTTGGCCGCGACCTTGGGAGAAGAAGCTTTCTTT.

This clone turned up a few times. This rearrangement joins TRBV4-3 to TRBJ2-1, with 11 nucleotides matching TRBD2. The CDR3 is 17 amino acids. V trimming: 1 base; J trimming: 6 bases; junction bases outside the gene matches: 8. From germline, CDR1 is LGHNA and CDR2 YSLEER. The CDR3, as DNA: TGCGCCAGCAGCCAAGTAGGTGGGACTAGCGGCATCAATGAGCAGTTCTTC. This sequence encodes CASSQVGGTSGINEQFF.

This chain joins TRBV6-5 and TRBJ2-1; 12 nucleotides line up with TRBD2. Per germline, CDR1 MNHEY and CDR2 SVGAGI. CDR3 size: 16 residues. The junction had 5 bases not matched to a gene; V was cut back by 3 bases and J by 5 bases. CDR3 nucleotides: TGTGCCAGCAGTTATCTAGCGGGAGGGCCTAACAATGAGCAGTTCTTC. Protein: CASSYLAGGPNNEQFF.

This CDR3 is CASSPPLRPIRTSGNTIYF. For the CDR3, the DNA is TGTGCCAGCAGCCCACCCCTCCGGCCAATACGGACTTCTGGAAACACCATATATTTT. The rearrangement joins TRBV5-4 to TRBJ1-3; D remains unclear. This CDR3 has 19 amino acids. CDR1 and CDR2 (germline): SGHNT, YYREEE (reference sequence). Trimming pared 4 bases from V and 1 base from J, leaving 24 bases between.